This T cell receptor (beta chain) derives from a study of T cell responses to AZD1222 COVID-19 vaccine. Sequencing was performed with immunoSEQ multiplex PCR; in TCRdb, only in-frame clones are kept and a portion is missing. The repertoire consists of over 60,000 clones, with 88% occurring once and the leading ten covering 4.5% to 5%. Germline V gives CDR1 SGHRS, CDR2 YFSETQ. The junction had 16 bases not matched to a gene; V was cut back by 6 bases and J by 12 bases. The CDR3 runs 16 residues. The source is an adult who received the MenACWY meningococcal vaccine as a control. This chain links TRBV5-1 with TRBJ2-1; 12 bases agree with TRBD1. Sequencing was performed on peripheral blood, taken 28 days after the second dose of the MenACWY control vaccine. The CDR3 reads CASKPDSGTGGKAQFF. The CDR3 nucleotides are TGCGCCAGCAAACCTGATTCCGGGACAGGGGGCAAAGCGCAGTTCTTC.